This T cell receptor beta chain comes out of a study of T cell repertoires in cytomegalovirus infection. Turning to this clonotype: No antigen is known for it.

TCRdb recomputed calls from the reads with MiXCR, one row per CDR3 protein. The repertoire holds a few hundred thousand distinct CDR3 sequences, 40% seen once, with 48% in the top ten. The CDR3 loop spans 15 amino acids. V lost 3 bases to trimming and J lost 1 base; unmatched junction nucleotides: 6. Germline V gene data show CDR1 as SGHRS and CDR2 as YFSETQ. The genes are TRBV5-1 and TRBJ1-1, with TRBD1 matching over 7 bases. The specimen was cultured PBMCs, collected from culture after CMV antigen stimulation. This TCR was sampled from a human donor in good health (CMV status not recorded). Some clones in this sample may be carry-over from other donors' samples. DNA of the CDR3: TGCGCCAGCAGCTCCCGGGCAGGGGGGAACACTGAAGCTTTCTTT. Protein: CASSSRAGGNTEAFF.